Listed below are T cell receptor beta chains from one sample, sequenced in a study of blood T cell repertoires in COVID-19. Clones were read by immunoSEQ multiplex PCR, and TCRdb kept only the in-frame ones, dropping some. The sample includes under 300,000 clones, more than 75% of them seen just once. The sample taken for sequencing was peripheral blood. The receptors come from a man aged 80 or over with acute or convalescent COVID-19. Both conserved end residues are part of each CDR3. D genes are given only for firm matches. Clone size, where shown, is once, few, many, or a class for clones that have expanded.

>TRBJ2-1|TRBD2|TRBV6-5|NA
TGTGCCAGCAGGCGCGGGAGGGGGCCCTACAATGAGCAGTTCTTC
CASRRGRGPYNEQFF
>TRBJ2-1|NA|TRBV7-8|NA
TGTGCCAGCAGCCCGCGGCTCCAGGGCTACAATGAGCAGTTCTTC
CASSPRLQGYNEQFF
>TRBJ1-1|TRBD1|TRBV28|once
TGTGCCAGCAGTTTGGGACAGGTGTATACTGAAGCTTTCTTT
CASSLGQVYTEAFF
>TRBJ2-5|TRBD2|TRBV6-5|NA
TGTGCCAGCAGCTCTGGGACTAGCGGGCAAGAGACCCAGTACTTC
CASSSGTSGQETQYF
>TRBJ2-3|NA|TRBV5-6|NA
TGTGCCAGCAGCTTGGTTGGGAGAACAGATACGCAGTATTTT
CASSLVGRTDTQYF
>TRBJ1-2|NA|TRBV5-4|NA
TGTGCCAGCAGCTTAGCAGGCCCAAACTATGGCTACACCTTC
CASSLAGPNYGYTF
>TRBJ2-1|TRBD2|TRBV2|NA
TGTGCCAGCAGTGAGCGCCGGCTAGCGGGCTCGAATGAGCAGTTCTTC
CASSERRLAGSNEQFF
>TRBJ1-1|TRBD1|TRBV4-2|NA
TGTGCCAGCAGCCATTCCGGGACAGGGACCTTCACTGAAGCTTTCTTT
CASSHSGTGTFTEAFF
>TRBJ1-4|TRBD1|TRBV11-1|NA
TGTGCCAGCAGCCCGAGACAGGGGGCCTTCGAAAAACTGTTTTTT
CASSPRQGAFEKLFF
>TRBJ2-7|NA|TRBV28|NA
TGTGCCAGCAGCCGGCGCGGAGAGCAGTACTTC
CASSRRGEQYF
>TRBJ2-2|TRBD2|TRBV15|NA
TGTGCCACCAGCAGAGATGGGTCTAGCGGGACCACCGGGGAGCTGTTTTTT
CATSRDGSSGTTGELFF
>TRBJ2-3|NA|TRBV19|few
TGTGCCAGTAGCCAGACTACTAGCACAGATACGCAGTATTTT
CASSQTTSTDTQYF
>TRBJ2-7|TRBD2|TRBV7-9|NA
TGTGCCAGCAGCTTAAGGACTAGCGCCCACGAGCAGTACTTC
CASSLRTSAHEQYF
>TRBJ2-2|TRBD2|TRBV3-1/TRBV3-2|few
TGTGCCAGCAGCCAGAGACTAGCGATTTCCGGGGAGCTGTTTTTT
CASSQRLAISGELFF
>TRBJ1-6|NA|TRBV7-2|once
TGTGCCAGCAGCTTATTATCCCTCAATTCACCCCTCCACTTT
CASSLLSLNSPLHF
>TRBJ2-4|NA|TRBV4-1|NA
TGCGCCAGCAGCCAAGATCCAAAAAACATTCAGTACTTC
CASSQDPKNIQYF
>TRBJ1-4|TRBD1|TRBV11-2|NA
TGTGCCAGCAGCTTAGGAGGGGGCCATGAAAAACTGTTTTTT
CASSLGGGHEKLFF
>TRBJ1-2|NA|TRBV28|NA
TGTGCCAGCAGCCCCGCGGGCCAGACCTATGGCTACACCTTC
CASSPAGQTYGYTF
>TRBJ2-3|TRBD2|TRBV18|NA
TGTGCCAGCTCACCAGGGACTAGCGGACTCACAGATACGCAGTATTTT
CASSPGTSGLTDTQYF
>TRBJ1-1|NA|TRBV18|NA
TGTGCCAGTGGGAGGGCTTACACTGAAGCTTTCTTT
CASGRAYTEAFF
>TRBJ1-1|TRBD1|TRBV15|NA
TGTGCCACCTGGAAGGGGGCGAACACTGAAGCTTTCTTT
CATWKGANTEAFF
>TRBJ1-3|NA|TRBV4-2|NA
TGTGCCAGCAGCCGAAACAGGGCAGGTGGAAACACCATATATTTT
CASSRNRAGGNTIYF
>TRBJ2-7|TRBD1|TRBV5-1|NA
TGCGCCAGCAGCTCCGGGACAGGGGGCCAGCAGTACTTC
CASSSGTGGQQYF
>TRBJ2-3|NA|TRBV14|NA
TGTGCCAGCAGCCAAGTACCGGGAAAGGCCGCAGATACGCAGTATTTT
CASSQVPGKAADTQYF
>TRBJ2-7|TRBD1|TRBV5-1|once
TGCGCCAGCAGCTTGGCGGGACAGGGGGCGGGAGAGCAGTACTTC
CASSLAGQGAGEQYF
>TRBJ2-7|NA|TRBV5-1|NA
TGCGCCAGCAGCTCGGAGTACGAGCAGTACTTC
CASSSEYEQYF
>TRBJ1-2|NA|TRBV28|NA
TGTGCCAGCAGTTTGGGGGGACCCCACTATGGCTACACCTTC
CASSLGGPHYGYTF
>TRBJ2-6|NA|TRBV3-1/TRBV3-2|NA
TGTGCCAGCAGCTATCGTCCCCTCTCTGGGGCCAACGTCCTGACTTTC
CASSYRPLSGANVLTF
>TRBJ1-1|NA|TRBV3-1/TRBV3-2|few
TGTGCCAGCAGCGACGCCCTCTGGGCAACTGAAGCTTTCTTT
CASSDALWATEAFF
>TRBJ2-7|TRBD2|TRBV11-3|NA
TGTGCCAGCAGCCCTAGCGGGGGCACCTACGAGCAGTACTTC
CASSPSGGTYEQYF
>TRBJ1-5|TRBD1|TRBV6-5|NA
TGTGCCAGCAGCCAGACAGGGACCAATCAGCCCCAGCATTTT
CASSQTGTNQPQHF
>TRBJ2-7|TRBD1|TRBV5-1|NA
TGCGCCAGCAGCTTGGCCGGGACAGGGCCAACCTACGAGCAGTACTTC
CASSLAGTGPTYEQYF